The present TCR beta chain was sequenced within a study of T cells expressing NK-cell markers (dated by TCRdb to the early 2020s). Study-wide context: Roughly 8 donors provided sorted CD3+CD56+NKG2C+, CD3+CD56+NKG2C- and CD3+CD56-NKG2C+ T-cell subsets, whose TCR beta-chain repertoires were profiled. Randomly selected healthy volunteers, three men and five women, were used as the eight sequenced donors. Illumina HiSeq 2000/2500, MiSeq or NextSeq was used to sequence libraries as 2 x 150 bp reads. Among the eight sequenced donors, seven were HCMV-seropositive and one was HCMV-seronegative.

From the germline V gene, CDR1 is MDHEN and CDR2 is SYDVKM. The CDR3 goes from the cysteine to the phenylalanine over 14 residues. No DNA is listed. HCMV serostatus was determined by detecting HCMV-specific IgG in serum with a commercial ELISA kit. Ficoll density gradient centrifugation was used to isolate peripheral blood mononuclear cells from blood. Comment on this clonotype: The clone's antigen remains unknown.

What the study reported, not specific to this receptor: For five or six donors, the dominant CD3+CD56+NKG2C+ clonotypes were among the top 10 CD8+ clonotypes and accounted for roughly 1.0-7.5% of CD8+ T cells. Whether the expanded NKG2C-expressing T cell clones were specific for HCMV antigens was left unclear. Those dominant clonotypes were again the most abundant among CD3+CD56-NKG2C+ cells in a handful of donors, at about 28.3-60.1%.

TCRdb names Illumina HiSeq 2000 as the instrument used. TCR beta cDNA libraries were made by 5'RACE template switching that added a universal primer site and unique molecular identifiers. Priming for cDNA synthesis came from the TCR beta constant segment, and two successive PCR amplification steps followed. In the source study's methods: MIGEC handled demultiplexing of the reads and grouping by UMI, while MiTCR was used to assemble and quantify clonotypes. To remove erroneous sequences, TCR cDNA sequences were retained only when supported by two or more reads. The tcR package was used for downstream repertoire analysis, with clonotypes matched between fractions based on CDR3 nucleotide sequence plus V segment. VDJmatch was used to annotate antigen specificity against VDJdb, with one amino acid substitution allowed in CDR3. TCRdb reprocessed the reads into one record per CDR3 protein sequence, lacking DNA. These V and J calls originate from TCRdb's pipeline instead of the authors' own analysis. The sample's clone listing holds 400,000 or so distinct CDR3 sequences. Around 10% of the sample comes from the top ten.

The receptor was isolated from a woman between 50 and 59 years old in good health. Donor details come from another sample of the same person, matched by shared clones. Sequenced: blood T cells: a sorted CD56 or NKG2C T cell subset, CD4+ or CD8+ T cells, or bulk PBMC T cells (not recorded which). The chain uses TRBV28 and TRBJ1-2. The CDR3 reads CASSFSAGPYGYTF.